The 15 T cell receptor beta chains below come from one sample, sequenced in a study of blood T cell repertoires in COVID-19. The table came from immunoSEQ multiplex PCR; TCRdb's copy has only in-frame clones and leaves some out. The profile shows roughly 210,000 clones, roughly nine tenths of them singletons. The specimen was peripheral blood. These receptors all come from a man aged 65 to 79 with acute or convalescent COVID-19.

The chain uses TRBV18 and TRBJ1-1; D is undetermined. The CDR3 has 14 amino acids. CDR1 is KGHSH, CDR2 LQKENI, per germline. Between the trimmed V and J ends, which lost 2 bases and 0 bases, there was a span of 7 bases. CDR3 DNA: TGTGCCAGCTCACCAGGCCGTATGAACACTGAAGCTTTCTTT. Encoded protein: CASSPGRMNTEAFF.

The V and J genes are TRBV7-9 and TRBJ1-2; D perhaps matches TRBD1 (6 bases). The CDR3 runs 14 residues. CDR1 and CDR2 from the germline V gene are SEHNR and FQNEAQ (reference sequence). V gave up 1 base and J gave up 5 bases, with 11 bases separating them. CDR3 DNA: TGTGCCAGCAGCTTAGATGGGGGCGCTTATGGCTACACCTTC. Translating it yields CASSLDGGAYGYTF.

V gene TRBV7-2 combines with J gene TRBJ1-1; D uncertain. Per the germline V gene, CDR1 is SGHTA and CDR2 is FQGNSA. CDR3 length equals 14 residues. V shed 1 base and J shed 2 bases, with 8 bases lying between them. In nucleotides, the CDR3 is TGTGCCAGCAGCTTAGTGAGGGATAACACTGAAGCTTTCTTT. Residues: CASSLVRDNTEAFF.

V usage is TRBV19 and J usage is TRBJ2-7; 7 bases line up with TRBD1. Looked up from germline, CDR1 is LNHDA and CDR2 is SQIVND (reference sequence). With V trimmed by 6 bases and J by 4 bases, 6 bases remained unmatched. The CDR3 is made up of 13 amino acids. As DNA, the CDR3 is TGTGCCAGTAGGCCAGGGGGATTATACGAGCAGTACTTC. Protein product: CASRPGGLYEQYF.

The gene calls are TRBV9 and TRBJ2-7; D possibly corresponds to TRBD1 (6 bases). This CDR3 has 15 residues. Trimming removed 3 bases at V and 3 bases at J, with 16 bases between. Germline V gives CDR1 SGDLS, CDR2 YYNGEE. CDR3 protein: CASSAGPDSIYEQYF. The CDR3 nucleotides read TGTGCCAGCAGCGCAGGGCCGGACAGCATCTACGAGCAGTACTTC. Filled out from reference TRBV9 and TRBJ2-7, the complete variable domain reads DSGVTQTPKHLITATGQRVTLRCSPRSGDLSVYWYQQSLDQGLQFLIQYYNGEERAKGNILERFSAQQFPDLHSELNLSSLELGDSALYFCASSAGPDSIYEQYFGPGTRLTVT.

The chain recombines TRBV2 with TRBJ2-1; 8 bases match TRBD2. The germline CDR1 and CDR2 sequences are SNHLY and FYNNEI. CDR3 size: 13 residues. J lost 8 bases, V lost 4 bases, and 4 bases had no gene match. DNA for the CDR3: TGTGCCAGCAGTGGAGCGGGAGTCTATGAGCAGTTCTTC. Encoded protein: CASSGAGVYEQFF.

The rearrangement joins TRBV11-2 to TRBJ2-7; maybe TRBD2 (6 bases). Deletions cut 1 base from V and 6 bases from J, with 10 bases between. Germline assignment: CDR1 SGHAT and CDR2 FQNNGV. CDR3 length: 13 amino acids. CDR3 amino acids: CASSLVGGAEQYF. CDR3 sequence (DNA): TGTGCCAGCAGCTTAGTGGGGGGTGCCGAGCAGTACTTC.

This clone has a single count. The chain uses TRBV3-1 (or the pseudogene TRBV3-2) and TRBJ1-6; D is unclear. This CDR3 spans 17 amino acids. Germline CDR1 LGHDT, CDR2 YNNKEL (reference sequence). The V gene lost 0 bases and the J gene lost 1 base, with 10 bases spanning the gap. CDR3 DNA sequence: TGTGCCAGCAGCCAAGATCACGGGTCTTCCTATAATTCACCCCTCCACTTT. Translated: CASSQDHGSSYNSPLHF.

This rearrangement joins TRBV7-9 to TRBJ1-1; 8 bases align to TRBD1. In germline, CDR1 is SEHNR, CDR2 FQNEAQ (reference sequence). The CDR3 is made up of 16 amino acids. The V and J ends lost 1 base and 5 bases, in that order; junction bases with no gene match: 9. CDR3 coding DNA: TGTGCCAGCAGCTTAGTCTATACCAGGGGGCCGACTGAAGCTTTCTTT. Amino acid sequence: CASSLVYTRGPTEAFF. Supplemented by reference TRBV7-9 and TRBJ1-1, the full variable domain reads DTGVSQNPRHKITKRGQNVTFRCDPISEHNRLYWYRQTLGQGPEFLTYFQNEAQLEKSRLLSDRFSAERPKGSFSTLEIQRTEQGDSAMYLCASSLVYTRGPTEAFFGQGTRLTVV.

The chain links TRBV2 to TRBJ2-7; 7 positions agree with TRBD2. Germline CDR1 SNHLY, CDR2 FYNNEI. V shed 7 bases and J 1 base; nucleotides not matched to a gene: 7. The CDR3 loop spans 14 amino acids. The CDR3: CASTPGLQSYEQYF. The DNA for the CDR3 is TGTGCCAGCACCCCGGGACTACAATCCTACGAGCAGTACTTC.

The gene calls are TRBV5-1 and TRBJ2-2; 11 bases align to TRBD2. This CDR3 is 17 amino acids long. V dropped 4 bases and J dropped 2; count of bases not matched to a gene: 7. Germline loops: CDR1 SGHRS, CDR2 YFSETQ. In nucleotides, the CDR3 is TGCGCCAGCAGCCTTACTAGCGGGAGTTTCAACACCGGGGAGCTGTTTTTT. Its protein product is CASSLTSGSFNTGELFF.

The V and J genes are TRBV7-9 and TRBJ2-1; 9 positions match TRBD2. Germline trimming cut 2 bases from V and 7 bases from J; bases unmatched to any gene: 3. Germline lookup yields CDR1 SEHNR and CDR2 FQNEAQ (reference sequence). The length of the CDR3 is 14 residues. In DNA, the CDR3 is TGTGCCAGCAGCTTACAAGCGGGAGGAAATGAGCAGTTCTTC. Translated, it gives CASSLQAGGNEQFF.

The chain uses TRBV6-1 and TRBJ2-5; D is unclear. The germline V gene has CDR1 MNHNS and CDR2 SASEGT. V was clipped by 3 bases and J by 2 bases, with 7 bases between them. The CDR3 extends over 13 amino acids. As DNA, the CDR3 is TGTGCCAGCAGTGAGTACACGCAAGAGACCCAGTACTTC. Its protein product is CASSEYTQETQYF.

This chain links TRBV7-9 with TRBJ2-3; D call uncertain. The CDR3 contains 14 residues. Trimming stripped 6 bases from V and 2 bases from J, with 12 bases between. Germline V gene sequence: CDR1 SEHNR, CDR2 FQNEAQ (reference sequence). In DNA form, the CDR3 reads TGTGCCAGCAGTCGACCGACAAACACAGATACGCAGTATTTT. This encodes CASSRPTNTDTQYF.

The chain couples TRBV2 to TRBJ2-4; 10 bases agree with TRBD1. The CDR3 sequence is 14 residues long. V trimming: 6 bases; J trimming: 13 bases; junction bases outside the gene matches: 12. The germline V gene has CDR1 SNHLY and CDR2 FYNNEI. The chain's CDR3 is CASRTGTGASLQYF. Written as DNA, the CDR3 is TGTGCCAGCAGAACTGGGACAGGGGCGTCTTTGCAGTACTTC.